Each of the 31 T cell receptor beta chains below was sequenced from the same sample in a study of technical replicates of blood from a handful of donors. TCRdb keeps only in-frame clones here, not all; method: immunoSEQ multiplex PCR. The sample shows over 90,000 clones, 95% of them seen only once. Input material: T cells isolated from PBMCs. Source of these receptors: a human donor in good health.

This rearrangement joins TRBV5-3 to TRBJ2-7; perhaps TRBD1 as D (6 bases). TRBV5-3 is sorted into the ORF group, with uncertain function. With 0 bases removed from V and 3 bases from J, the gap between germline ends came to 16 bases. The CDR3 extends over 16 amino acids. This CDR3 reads CARSLGGKQGCYEQYF. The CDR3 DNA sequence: TGTGCCAGAAGCTTGGGGGGGAAACAGGGCTGCTACGAGCAGTACTTC.

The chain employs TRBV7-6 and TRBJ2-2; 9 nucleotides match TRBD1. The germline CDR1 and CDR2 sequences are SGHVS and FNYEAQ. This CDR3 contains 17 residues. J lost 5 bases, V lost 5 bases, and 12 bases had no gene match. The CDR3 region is CASSVGQGNRGTGELFF. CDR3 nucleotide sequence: TGTGCCAGCAGCGTCGGACAGGGGAATAGGGGAACCGGGGAGCTGTTTTTT.

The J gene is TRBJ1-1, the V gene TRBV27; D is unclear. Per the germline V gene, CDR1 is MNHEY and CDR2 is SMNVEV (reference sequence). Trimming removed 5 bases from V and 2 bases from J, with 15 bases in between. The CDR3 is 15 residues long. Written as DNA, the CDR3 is TGTGCCAGCAGTCCCTACTCCAACAGTAACACTGAAGCTTTCTTT. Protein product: CASSPYSNSNTEAFF.

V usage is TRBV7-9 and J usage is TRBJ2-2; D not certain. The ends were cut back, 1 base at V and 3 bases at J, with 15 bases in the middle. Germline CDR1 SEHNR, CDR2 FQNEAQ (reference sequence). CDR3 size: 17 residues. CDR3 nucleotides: TGTGCCAGCAGCTTAGACGGGTTCGGCCTGGACACCGGGGAGCTGTTTTTT. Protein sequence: CASSLDGFGLDTGELFF.

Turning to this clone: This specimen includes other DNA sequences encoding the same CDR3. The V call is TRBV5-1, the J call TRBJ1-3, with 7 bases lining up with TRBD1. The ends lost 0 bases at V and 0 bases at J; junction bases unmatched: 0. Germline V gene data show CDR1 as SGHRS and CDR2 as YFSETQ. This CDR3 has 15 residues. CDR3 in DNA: TGCGCCAGCAGCTTGGGGGACAGCTCTGGAAACACCATATATTTT. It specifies CASSLGDSSGNTIYF. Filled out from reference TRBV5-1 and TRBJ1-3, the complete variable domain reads KAGVTQTPRYLIKTRGQQVTLSCSPISGHRSVSWYQQTPGQGLQFLFEYFSETQRNKGNFPGRFSGRQFSNSRSEMNVSTLELGDSALYLCASSLGDSSGNTIYFGEGSWLTVV.

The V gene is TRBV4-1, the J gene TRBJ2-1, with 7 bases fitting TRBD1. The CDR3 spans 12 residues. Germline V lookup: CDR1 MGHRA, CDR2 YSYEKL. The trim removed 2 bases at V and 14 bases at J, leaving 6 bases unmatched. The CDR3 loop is CASSQPLGQKFF. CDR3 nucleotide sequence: TGCGCCAGCAGCCAACCCCTGGGACAGAAGTTCTTC.

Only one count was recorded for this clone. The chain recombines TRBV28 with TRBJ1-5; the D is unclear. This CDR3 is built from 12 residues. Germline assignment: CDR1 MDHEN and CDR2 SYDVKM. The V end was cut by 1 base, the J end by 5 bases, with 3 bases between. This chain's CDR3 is CASSLSDQPQHF. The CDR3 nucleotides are TGTGCCAGCAGTTTATCGGATCAGCCCCAGCATTTT.

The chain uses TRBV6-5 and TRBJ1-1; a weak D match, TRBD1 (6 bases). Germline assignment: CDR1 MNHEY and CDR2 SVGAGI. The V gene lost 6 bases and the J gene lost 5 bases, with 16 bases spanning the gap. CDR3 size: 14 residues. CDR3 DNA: TGTGCCAGCAGAGTGGGGGCCGTGACAACTGAAGCTTTCTTT. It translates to CASRVGAVTTEAFF.

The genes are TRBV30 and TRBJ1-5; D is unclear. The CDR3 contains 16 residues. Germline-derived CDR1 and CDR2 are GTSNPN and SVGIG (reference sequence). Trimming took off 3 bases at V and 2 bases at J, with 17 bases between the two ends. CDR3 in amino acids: CAWSLFQVSGNQPQHF. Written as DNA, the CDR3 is TGTGCCTGGAGCCTATTCCAGGTTTCGGGCAATCAGCCCCAGCATTTT.

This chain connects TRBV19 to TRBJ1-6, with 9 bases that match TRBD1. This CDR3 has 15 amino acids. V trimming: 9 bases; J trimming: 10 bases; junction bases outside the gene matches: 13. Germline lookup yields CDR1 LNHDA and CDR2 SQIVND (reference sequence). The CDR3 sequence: CASSGTGRPYSPLHF. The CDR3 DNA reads TGTGCCAGCTCCGGGACAGGGCGCCCGTACTCACCCCTCCACTTT.

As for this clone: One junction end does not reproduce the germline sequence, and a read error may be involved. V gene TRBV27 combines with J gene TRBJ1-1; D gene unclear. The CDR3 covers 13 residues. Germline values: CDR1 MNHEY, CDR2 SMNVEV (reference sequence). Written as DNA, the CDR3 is TGTGCCAGCAGATTATTCATGAACACTGAAGCTTTCTTT. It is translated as CASRLFMNTEAFF.

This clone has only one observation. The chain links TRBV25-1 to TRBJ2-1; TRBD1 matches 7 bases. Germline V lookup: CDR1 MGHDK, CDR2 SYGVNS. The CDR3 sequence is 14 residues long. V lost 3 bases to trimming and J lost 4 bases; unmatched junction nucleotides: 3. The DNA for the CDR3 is TGTGCCAGCAGTGATGGACAGGTTTACAATGAGCAGTTCTTC. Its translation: CASSDGQVYNEQFF.

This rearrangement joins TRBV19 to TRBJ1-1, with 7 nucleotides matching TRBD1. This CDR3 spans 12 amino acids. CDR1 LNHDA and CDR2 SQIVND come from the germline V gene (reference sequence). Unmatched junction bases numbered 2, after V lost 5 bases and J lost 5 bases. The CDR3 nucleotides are TGTGCCAGTAGTTCAGGGGGAACTGAAGCTTTCTTT. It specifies CASSSGGTEAFF.

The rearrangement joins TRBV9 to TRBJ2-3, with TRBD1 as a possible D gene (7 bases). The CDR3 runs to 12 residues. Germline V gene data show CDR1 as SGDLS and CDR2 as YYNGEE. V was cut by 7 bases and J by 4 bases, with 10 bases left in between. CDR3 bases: TGTGCCAGCCAGGGGGGCGCAGATACGCAGTATTTT. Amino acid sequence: CASQGGADTQYF.

Here the CDR3 reads CASSFGPVPNIQYF. The CDR3 nucleotides read TGCGCCAGCAGCTTCGGTCCCGTACCGAACATTCAGTACTTC. The J gene is TRBJ2-4, the V gene TRBV5-1; no reliable D call. V lost 2 bases to trimming and J lost 7 bases, with 13 bases between them. The CDR3 sequence is 14 residues long. Germline V lookup: CDR1 SGHRS, CDR2 YFSETQ.

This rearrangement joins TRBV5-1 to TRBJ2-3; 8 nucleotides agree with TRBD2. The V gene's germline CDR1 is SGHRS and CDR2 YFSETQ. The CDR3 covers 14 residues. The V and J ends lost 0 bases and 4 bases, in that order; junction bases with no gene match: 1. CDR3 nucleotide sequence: TGCGCCAGCAGCTTGGACGGGAGGGCAGATACGCAGTATTTT. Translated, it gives CASSLDGRADTQYF.

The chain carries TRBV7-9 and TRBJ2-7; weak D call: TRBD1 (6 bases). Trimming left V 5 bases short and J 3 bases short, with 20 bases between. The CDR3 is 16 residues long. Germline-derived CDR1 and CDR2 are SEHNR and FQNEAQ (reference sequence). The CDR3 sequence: CASSPSTGYTFYEQYF. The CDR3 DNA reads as TGTGCCAGCAGCCCCTCGACAGGCTACACGTTCTACGAGCAGTACTTC.

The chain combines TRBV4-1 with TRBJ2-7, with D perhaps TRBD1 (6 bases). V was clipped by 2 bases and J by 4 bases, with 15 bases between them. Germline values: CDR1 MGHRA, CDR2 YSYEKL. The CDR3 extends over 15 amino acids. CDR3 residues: CASSQQPTGGYEQYF. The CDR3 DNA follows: TGCGCCAGCAGCCAACAGCCGACAGGAGGATACGAGCAGTACTTC.

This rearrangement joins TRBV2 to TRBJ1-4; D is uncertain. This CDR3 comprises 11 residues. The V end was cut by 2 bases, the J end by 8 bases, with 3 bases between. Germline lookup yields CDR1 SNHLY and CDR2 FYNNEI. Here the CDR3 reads CASSEQEKLFF. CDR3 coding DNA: TGTGCCAGCAGTGAACAGGAAAAACTGTTTTTT.

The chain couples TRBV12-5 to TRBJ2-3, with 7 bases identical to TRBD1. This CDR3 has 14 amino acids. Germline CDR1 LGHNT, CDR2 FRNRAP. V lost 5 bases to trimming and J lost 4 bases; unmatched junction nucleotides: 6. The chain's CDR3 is CASGPRGGSDTQYF. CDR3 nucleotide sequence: TGTGCTAGTGGTCCGAGAGGGGGCTCAGATACGCAGTATTTT.

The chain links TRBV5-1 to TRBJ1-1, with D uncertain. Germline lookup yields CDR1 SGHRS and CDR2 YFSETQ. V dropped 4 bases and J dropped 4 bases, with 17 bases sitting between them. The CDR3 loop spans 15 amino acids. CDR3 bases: TGCGCCAGCAGCCCCGGACTGTCCGAGTCCACTGAAGCTTTCTTT. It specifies CASSPGLSESTEAFF.

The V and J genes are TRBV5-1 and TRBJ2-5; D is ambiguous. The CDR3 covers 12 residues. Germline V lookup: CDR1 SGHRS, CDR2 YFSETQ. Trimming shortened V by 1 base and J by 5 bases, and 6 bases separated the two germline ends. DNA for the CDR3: TGCGCCAGCAGCTTGAGGAGTGAGACCCAGTACTTC. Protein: CASSLRSETQYF.

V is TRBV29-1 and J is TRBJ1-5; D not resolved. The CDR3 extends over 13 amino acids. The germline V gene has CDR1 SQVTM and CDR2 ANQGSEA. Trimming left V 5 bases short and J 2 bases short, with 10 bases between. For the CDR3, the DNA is TGCAGCGTTAGGGCGGGTGGCAATCAGCCCCAGCATTTT. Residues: CSVRAGGNQPQHF.

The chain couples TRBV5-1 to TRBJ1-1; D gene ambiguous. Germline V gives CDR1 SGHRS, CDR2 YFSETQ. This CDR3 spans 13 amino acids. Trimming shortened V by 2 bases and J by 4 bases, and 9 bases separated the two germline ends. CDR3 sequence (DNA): TGCGCCAGCAGCTTTCGACCGGGCACTGAAGCTTTCTTT. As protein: CASSFRPGTEAFF.

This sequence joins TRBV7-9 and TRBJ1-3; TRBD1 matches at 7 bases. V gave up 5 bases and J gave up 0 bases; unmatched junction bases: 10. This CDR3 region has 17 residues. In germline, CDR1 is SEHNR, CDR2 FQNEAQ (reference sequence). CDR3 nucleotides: TGTGCCAGCAGCCACGACAGGGCGAGGTTCTCTGGAAACACCATATATTTT. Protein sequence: CASSHDRARFSGNTIYF.

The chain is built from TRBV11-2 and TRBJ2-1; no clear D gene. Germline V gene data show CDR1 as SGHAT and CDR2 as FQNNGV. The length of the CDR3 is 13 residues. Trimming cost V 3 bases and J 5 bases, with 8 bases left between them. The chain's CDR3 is CASSFLTDNEQFF. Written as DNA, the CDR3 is TGTGCCAGCAGCTTTTTGACTGACAATGAGCAGTTCTTC.

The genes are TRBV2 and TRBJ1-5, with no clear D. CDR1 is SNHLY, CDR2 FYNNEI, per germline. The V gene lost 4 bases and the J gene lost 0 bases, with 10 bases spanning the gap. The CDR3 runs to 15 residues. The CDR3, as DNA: TGTGCCAGCAGTGGGGCCGGTTATAGCAATCAGCCCCAGCATTTT. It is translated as CASSGAGYSNQPQHF.

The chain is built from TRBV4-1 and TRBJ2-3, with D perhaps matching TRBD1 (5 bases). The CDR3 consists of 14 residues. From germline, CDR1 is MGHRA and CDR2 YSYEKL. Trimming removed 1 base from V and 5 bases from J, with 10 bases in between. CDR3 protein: CASSQALGVDTQYF. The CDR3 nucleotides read TGCGCCAGCAGCCAAGCCCTAGGGGTAGATACGCAGTATTTT.

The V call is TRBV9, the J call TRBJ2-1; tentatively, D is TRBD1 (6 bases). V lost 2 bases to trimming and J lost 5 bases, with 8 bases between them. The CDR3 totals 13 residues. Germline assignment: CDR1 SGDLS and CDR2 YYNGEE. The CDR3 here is CASSVTGNNEQFF. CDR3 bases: TGTGCCAGCAGCGTCACAGGGAACAATGAGCAGTTCTTC.

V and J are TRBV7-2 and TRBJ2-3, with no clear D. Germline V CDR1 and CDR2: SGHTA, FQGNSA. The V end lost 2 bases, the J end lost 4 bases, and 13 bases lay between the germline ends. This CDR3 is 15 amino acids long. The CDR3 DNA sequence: TGTGCCAGCAGCTTACCGGTGATGCGGTCAGATACGCAGTATTTT. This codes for CASSLPVMRSDTQYF.

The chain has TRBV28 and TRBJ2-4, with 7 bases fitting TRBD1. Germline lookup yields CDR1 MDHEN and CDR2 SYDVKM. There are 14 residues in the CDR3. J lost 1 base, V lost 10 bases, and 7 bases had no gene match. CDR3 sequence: CATLGTVAKNIQYF. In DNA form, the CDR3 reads TGTGCCACCCTCGGGACAGTGGCCAAAAACATTCAGTACTTC.